This TCR beta chain stems from a study of T cell repertoires in cytomegalovirus infection. Each CDR3 protein gets one entry after TCRdb re-called the reads with MiXCR. The sample holds just under 300,000 distinct CDR3 sequences, 9.6% seen once. The CDR3 runs 13 residues. The germline V gene encodes CDR1 SGDLS and CDR2 YYNGEE. V was clipped by 0 bases and J by 7 bases, with 7 bases between them. The clonotype was recovered from a human donor in good health (CMV status not recorded). Some clones in this sample may be carry-over from other donors' samples. Input material: PBMCs. The V call is TRBV9, the J call TRBJ2-2; no firm D call. For the CDR3, the DNA is TGTGCCAGCAGCGTAGTCCCGGGCGGGGAGCTGTTTTTT. It codes for CASSVVPGGELFF. The whole variable domain, remainder taken from reference TRBV9 and TRBJ2-2, is DSGVTQTPKHLITATGQRVTLRCSPRSGDLSVYWYQQSLDQGLQFLIQYYNGEERAKGNILERFSAQQFPDLHSELNLSSLELGDSALYFCASSVVPGGELFFGEGSRLTVL.